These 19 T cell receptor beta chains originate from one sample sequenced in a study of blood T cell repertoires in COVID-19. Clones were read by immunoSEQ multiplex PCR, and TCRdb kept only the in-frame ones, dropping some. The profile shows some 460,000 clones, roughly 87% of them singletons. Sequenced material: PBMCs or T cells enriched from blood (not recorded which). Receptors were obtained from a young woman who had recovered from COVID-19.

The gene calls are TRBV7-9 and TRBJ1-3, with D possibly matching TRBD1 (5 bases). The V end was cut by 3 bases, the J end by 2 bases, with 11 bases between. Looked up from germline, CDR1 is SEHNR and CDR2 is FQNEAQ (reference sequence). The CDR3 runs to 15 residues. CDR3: CASSLAGSPGNTIYF. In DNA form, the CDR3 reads TGTGCCAGCAGCTTGGCAGGGTCCCCTGGAAACACCATATATTTT.

This CDR3 is CASGGARDTQYF. CDR3 DNA: TGTGCCAGCGGGGGGGCCAGAGATACGCAGTATTTT. The chain combines TRBV9 with TRBJ2-3; the D gene is possibly TRBD2 (7 bases). The germline V gene encodes CDR1 SGDLS and CDR2 YYNGEE. This CDR3 has 12 amino acids. V was cut by 7 bases and J by 5 bases, with 11 bases left in between.

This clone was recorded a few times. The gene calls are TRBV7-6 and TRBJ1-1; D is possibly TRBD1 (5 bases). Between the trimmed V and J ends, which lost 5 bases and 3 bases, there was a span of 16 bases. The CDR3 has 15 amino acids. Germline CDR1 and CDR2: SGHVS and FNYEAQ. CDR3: CASSPSLPQDTEAFF. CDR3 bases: TGTGCCAGCAGCCCCTCCTTGCCACAGGACACTGAAGCTTTCTTT.

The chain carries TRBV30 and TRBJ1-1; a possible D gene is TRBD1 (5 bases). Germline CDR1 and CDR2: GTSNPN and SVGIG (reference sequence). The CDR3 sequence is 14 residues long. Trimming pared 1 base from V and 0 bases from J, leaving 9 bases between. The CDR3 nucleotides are TGTGCCTGGAGTGATGTGGGGCTGAACACTGAAGCTTTCTTT. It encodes CAWSDVGLNTEAFF.

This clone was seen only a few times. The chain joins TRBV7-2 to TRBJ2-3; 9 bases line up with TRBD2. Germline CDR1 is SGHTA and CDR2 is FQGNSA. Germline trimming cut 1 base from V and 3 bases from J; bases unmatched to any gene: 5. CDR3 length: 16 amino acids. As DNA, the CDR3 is TGTGCCAGCAGCTTAGATTGGGGACTAGCTACAGATACGCAGTATTTT. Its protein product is CASSLDWGLATDTQYF. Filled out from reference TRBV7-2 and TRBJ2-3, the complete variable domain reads GAGVSQSPSNKVTEKGKDVELRCDPISGHTALYWYRQSLGQGLEFLIYFQGNSAPDKSGLPSDRFSAERTGGSVSTLTIQRTQQEDSAVYLCASSLDWGLATDTQYFGPGTRLTVL.

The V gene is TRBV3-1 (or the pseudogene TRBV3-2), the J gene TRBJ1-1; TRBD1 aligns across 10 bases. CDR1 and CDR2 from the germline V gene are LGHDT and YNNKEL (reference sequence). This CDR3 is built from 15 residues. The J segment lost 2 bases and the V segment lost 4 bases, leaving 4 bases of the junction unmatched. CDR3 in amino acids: CASSPRTGGNTEAFF. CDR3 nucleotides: TGTGCCAGCAGCCCACGGACAGGGGGTAACACTGAAGCTTTCTTT.

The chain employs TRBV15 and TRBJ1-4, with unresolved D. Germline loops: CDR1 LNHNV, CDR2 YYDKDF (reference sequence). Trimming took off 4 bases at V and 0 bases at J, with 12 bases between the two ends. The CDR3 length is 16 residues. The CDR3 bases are TGTGCCACCAGCACCGGCAGGCTTACAACTAATGAAAAACTGTTTTTT. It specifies CATSTGRLTTNEKLFF.

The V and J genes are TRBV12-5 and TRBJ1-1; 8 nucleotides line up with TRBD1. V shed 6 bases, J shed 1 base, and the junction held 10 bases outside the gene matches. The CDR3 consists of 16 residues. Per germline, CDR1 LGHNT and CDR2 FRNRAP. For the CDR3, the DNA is TGTGCTAGTGGCAAACCCATGACAGGGGCGAACACTGAAGCTTTCTTT. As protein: CASGKPMTGANTEAFF.

The CDR3 DNA reads as TGTGCCAGTACTGTAGCGGGGGGGCGTGTTGAGCAGTTCTTC. Encoded protein: CASTVAGGRVEQFF. The chain employs TRBV19 and TRBJ2-1; 11 nucleotides align to TRBD2. CDR1 is LNHDA and CDR2 is SQIVND in the germline V gene (reference sequence). CDR3 size: 14 residues. After removal of 7 bases from V and 9 bases from J, the junction contained 8 bases not matched to a gene.

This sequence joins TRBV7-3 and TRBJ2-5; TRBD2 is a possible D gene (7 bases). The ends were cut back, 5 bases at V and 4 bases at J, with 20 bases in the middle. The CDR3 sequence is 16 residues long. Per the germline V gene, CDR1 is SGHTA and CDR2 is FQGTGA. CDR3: CASSPGRGAAGETQYF. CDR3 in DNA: TGTGCCAGCAGCCCAGGTCGGGGGGCGGCGGGAGAGACCCAGTACTTC.

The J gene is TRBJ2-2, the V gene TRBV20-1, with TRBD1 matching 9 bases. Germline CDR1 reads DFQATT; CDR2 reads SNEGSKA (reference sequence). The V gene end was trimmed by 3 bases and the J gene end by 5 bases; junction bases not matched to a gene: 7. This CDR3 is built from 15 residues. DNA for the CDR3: TGCAGTGCTAGTCACAGGGGGCGTAGTACCGGGGAGCTGTTTTTT. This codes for CSASHRGRSTGELFF.

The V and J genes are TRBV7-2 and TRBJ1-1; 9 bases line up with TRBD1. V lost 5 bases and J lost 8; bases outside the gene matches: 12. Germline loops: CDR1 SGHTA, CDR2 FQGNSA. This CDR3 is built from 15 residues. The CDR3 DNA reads TGTGCCAGCAGCCCCCCCCGGACAGGGGACGACGAAGCTTTCTTT. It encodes CASSPPRTGDDEAFF. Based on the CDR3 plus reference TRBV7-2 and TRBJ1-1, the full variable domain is GAGVSQSPSNKVTEKGKDVELRCDPISGHTALYWYRQSLGQGLEFLIYFQGNSAPDKSGLPSDRFSAERTGGSVSTLTIQRTQQEDSAVYLCASSPPRTGDDEAFFGQGTRLTVV.

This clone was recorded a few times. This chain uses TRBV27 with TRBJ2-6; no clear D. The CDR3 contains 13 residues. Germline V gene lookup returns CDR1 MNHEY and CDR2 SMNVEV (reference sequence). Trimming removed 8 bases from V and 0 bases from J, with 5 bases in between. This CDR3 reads CASQNSGANVLTF. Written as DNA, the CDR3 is TGTGCCAGCCAGAACTCTGGGGCCAACGTCCTGACTTTC.

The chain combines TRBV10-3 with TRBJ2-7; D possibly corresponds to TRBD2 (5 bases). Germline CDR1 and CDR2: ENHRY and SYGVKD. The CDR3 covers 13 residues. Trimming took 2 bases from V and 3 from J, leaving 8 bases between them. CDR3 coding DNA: TGTGCCATCAGTGAGGAGGGTAACTACGAGCAGTACTTC. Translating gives CAISEEGNYEQYF.

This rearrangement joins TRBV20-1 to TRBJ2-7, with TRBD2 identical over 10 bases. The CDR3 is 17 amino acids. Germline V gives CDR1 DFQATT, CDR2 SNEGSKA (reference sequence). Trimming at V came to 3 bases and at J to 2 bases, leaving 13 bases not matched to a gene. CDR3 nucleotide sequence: TGCAGTGCTAGTCCTAGCGGGGGTGGACGGACCGCCTACGAGCAGTACTTC. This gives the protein CSASPSGGGRTAYEQYF.

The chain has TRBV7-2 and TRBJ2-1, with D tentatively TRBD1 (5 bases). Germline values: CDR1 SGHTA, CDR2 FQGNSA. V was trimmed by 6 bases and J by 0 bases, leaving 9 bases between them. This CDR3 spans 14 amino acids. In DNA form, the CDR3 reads TGTGCCAGCAGAGTGACAGACTCCTACAATGAGCAGTTCTTC. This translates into CASRVTDSYNEQFF.

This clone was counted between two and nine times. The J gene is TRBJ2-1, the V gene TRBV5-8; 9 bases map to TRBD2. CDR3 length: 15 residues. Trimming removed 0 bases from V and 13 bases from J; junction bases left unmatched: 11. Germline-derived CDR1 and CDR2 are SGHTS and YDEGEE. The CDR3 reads CASSLVVAGAVRQFF. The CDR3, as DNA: TGTGCCAGCAGCTTGGTCGTAGCGGGGGCCGTACGACAGTTCTTC.

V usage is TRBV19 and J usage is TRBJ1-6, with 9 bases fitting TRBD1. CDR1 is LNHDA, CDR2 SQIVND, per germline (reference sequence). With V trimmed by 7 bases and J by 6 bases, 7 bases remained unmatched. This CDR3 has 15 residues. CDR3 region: CASNSGQGINSPLHF. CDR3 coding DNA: TGTGCCAGTAACTCGGGACAGGGTATTAATTCACCCCTCCACTTT.

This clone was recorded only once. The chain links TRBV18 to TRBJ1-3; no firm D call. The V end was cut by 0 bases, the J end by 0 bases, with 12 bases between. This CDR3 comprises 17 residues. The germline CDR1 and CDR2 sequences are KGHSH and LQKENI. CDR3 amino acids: CASSPPIDTTSGNTIYF. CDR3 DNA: TGTGCCAGCTCACCACCCATCGACACCACCTCTGGAAACACCATATATTTT.